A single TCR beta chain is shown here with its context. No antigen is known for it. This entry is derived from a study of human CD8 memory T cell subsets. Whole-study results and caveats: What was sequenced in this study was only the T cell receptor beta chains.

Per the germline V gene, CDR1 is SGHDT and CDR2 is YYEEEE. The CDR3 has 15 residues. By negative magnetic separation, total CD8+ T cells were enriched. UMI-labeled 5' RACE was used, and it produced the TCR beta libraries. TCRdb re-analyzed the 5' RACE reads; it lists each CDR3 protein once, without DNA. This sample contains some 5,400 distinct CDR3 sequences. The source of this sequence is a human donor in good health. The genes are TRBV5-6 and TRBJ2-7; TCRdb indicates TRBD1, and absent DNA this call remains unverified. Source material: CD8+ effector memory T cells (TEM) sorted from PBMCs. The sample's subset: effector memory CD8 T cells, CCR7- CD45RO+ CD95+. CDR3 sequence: CASSLDRQGAYEQYF.